This T cell receptor (beta chain) was sequenced during a study of Ad26.COV2.S vaccination and SARS-CoV-2 variants. Background on the study: Intramuscular Ad26.COV2.S doses were given once or twice, 56 days apart.

TCRdb's copy holds only in-frame clones and misses some; the assay was immunoSEQ multiplex PCR. The sample comprises more than 300,000 clones, about 89% of which are singletons, and roughly 5% rests with the top ten. Treatment defined: around 19 received Ad26.COV2.S at low or high dose, single or two shots; 5 received placebo; per-sample allocation not given. Vaccine and placebo recipients were sampled on day 63 after the first injection. Note on this clone: Germline and junction disagree at one end, which may indicate a read error.

Here the sequenced sample was peripheral blood, taken in a trial of Ad26.COV2.S vaccine versus placebo. This TCR came from a person aged 18-60 years who received the Ad26.COV2.S COVID-19 vaccine or a placebo.

The CDR3 DNA is TGTGCCAGCAGTCCTACGGGACTAGCTTTT. This gives the protein CASSPTGLAF. The rearrangement joins TRBV11-1 to TRBJ2-3; 9 nucleotides match TRBD2. CDR3 length: 10 residues. Germline-derived CDR1 and CDR2 are SGHAT and FQDESV (reference sequence).